This T cell receptor (beta chain) was sequenced during a study of blood T cell repertoires in COVID-19. Overall study: Sample material is recorded as cDNA or gDNA derived from T cells, B-cell-depleted T cells, or PBMCs.

Data came from immunoSEQ multiplex PCR; TCRdb stores just in-frame clones and leaves some out. Of approximately 100,000 clones in the sample, 92% are singletons; the top ten hold more than 5%. The CDR3 has 16 residues. V shed 3 bases and J shed 2 bases, with 14 bases lying between them. Germline CDR1 and CDR2: MNHEY and SVGEGT. The receptor's source is a man between 65 and 79 years old with acute or convalescent COVID-19. The V call is TRBV6-2 or TRBV6-3, the J call TRBJ1-5; D unresolved. The sample was peripheral blood. The CDR3 region is CASSYSTLWGNQPQHF. DNA for the CDR3: TGTGCCAGCAGTTATTCGACACTCTGGGGCAATCAGCCCCAGCATTTT.